This T cell receptor (beta chain) comes out of a study of T cell repertoires in cytomegalovirus infection. For the study at large: Public TCR beta signatures indicated both CMV infection and matching HLA type.

TCRdb called the reads again in MiXCR, with one record for every CDR3 protein. The sample lists approximately 490,000 distinct CDR3 sequences, 11% occurring once. Between the trimmed V and J ends, which lost 6 bases and 3 bases, there was a span of 17 bases. The CDR3 has 15 amino acids. CDR1 is MDHEN, CDR2 SYDVKM, per germline. Study-level findings and limits: Clonotypes of TCR beta that were HLA-C-restricted and CMV-specific dominated the ex vivo response. Identification of carriers of CMV plus the relevant HLA was achieved through cumulative public TCR beta family frequency.

Turning to this clonotype: Its target is unknown.

V usage is TRBV28 and J usage is TRBJ2-5, with a tentative D call TRBD2 (7 bases). The sequence came from a human donor in good health (CMV status not recorded). Some clones in this sample may be carry-over from other donors' samples. The sequenced material came from PBMCs. The CDR3 reads CASSSPGEGEETQYF. Here the CDR3 DNA reads TGTGCCAGCAGCTCCCCAGGGGAGGGGGAAGAGACCCAGTACTTC.